This entry lists 13 T cell receptor beta chains sequenced from one sample in a study of blood T cell repertoires in COVID-19. The protocol was immunoSEQ multiplex PCR, while the TCRdb copy is restricted to in-frame clones and leaves out a portion. The sample has 390,000 or so clones; around 86% are singletons. Sequenced: PBMCs or T cells enriched from blood (not recorded which). These receptors came from a woman between 50 and 59 years old who had recovered from COVID-19.

The rearrangement joins TRBV6-6 to TRBJ1-1; 9 nucleotides match TRBD1. The CDR3 is 16 amino acids. Germline V CDR1 and CDR2: MNHNY, SVGAGI (reference sequence). V dropped 7 bases and J dropped 5; count of bases not matched to a gene: 14. CDR3 bases: TGTGCCAGCAACCCGGGACAGGGAAGGTCGAGGACTGAAGCTTTCTTT. Translating it yields CASNPGQGRSRTEAFF.

This chain uses TRBV11-3 with TRBJ2-1; TRBD2 matches at 12 bases. The V and J ends lost 4 bases and 10 bases, in that order; junction bases with no gene match: 11. The CDR3 length is 16 residues. From germline, CDR1 is SGHNT and CDR2 YENEEA. CDR3 in amino acids: CASSSITGTSGLEQFF. CDR3 DNA sequence: TGTGCCAGCAGCTCTATTACCGGGACTAGCGGGTTAGAGCAGTTCTTC.

V gene TRBV5-5 combines with J gene TRBJ2-7; D is perhaps TRBD2 (5 bases). The CDR3 covers 15 residues. Trimming took off 1 base at V and 7 bases at J, with 18 bases between the two ends. The germline gives CDR1 SGHKS, CDR2 YYEKEE (reference sequence). CDR3 amino acids: CASSLPLGPLEEQYF. In DNA, the CDR3 is TGTGCCAGCAGCTTGCCACTAGGACCACTGGAAGAGCAGTACTTC. Supplemented by reference TRBV5-5 and TRBJ2-7, the full variable domain reads DAGVTQSPTHLIKTRGQQVTLRCSPISGHKSVSWYQQVLGQGPQFIFQYYEKEERGRGNFPDRFSARQFPNYSSELNVNALLLGDSALYLCASSLPLGPLEEQYFGPGTRLTVT.

J is TRBJ2-7 and V is TRBV6-5; D may be TRBD1 (5 bases). CDR3 length equals 14 residues. Per the germline V gene, CDR1 is MNHEY and CDR2 is SVGAGI. V was cut by 7 bases and J by 4 bases, with 17 bases left in between. In nucleotides, the CDR3 is TGTGCCAGCACCGTAGGGGTCCGCGAATACGAGCAGTACTTC. Its translation: CASTVGVREYEQYF.

V usage is TRBV18 and J usage is TRBJ1-4; D may be TRBD1 (5 bases). The CDR3 spans 17 residues. Trimming left V 1 base short and J 0 bases short, with 12 bases between. CDR1 is KGHSH and CDR2 is LQKENI in the germline V gene. The CDR3 protein is CASSPRGDSATNEKLFF. As DNA, the CDR3 is TGTGCCAGCTCACCACGAGGTGACAGTGCAACTAATGAAAAACTGTTTTTT.

This clone was counted at least ten times. V gene TRBV12-3 or TRBV12-4 combines with J gene TRBJ2-7, with D uncertain. The CDR3 runs 13 residues. V dropped 1 base and J dropped 5 bases, with 9 bases sitting between them. CDR3 amino acids: CASSLGADHEQYF. The CDR3 DNA reads TGTGCCAGCAGTTTAGGGGCAGATCACGAGCAGTACTTC.

The chain is built from TRBV21-1 and TRBJ1-6. TRBV21-1 is given as a pseudogene. CDR3 length: 14 amino acids. CDR3: CASRKSSYNSPLHF. CDR3 DNA: TGTGCCAGCAGGAAGAGCTCCTATAATTCACCCCTCCACTTT.

The chain recombines TRBV11-2 with TRBJ1-4, with 7 positions matching TRBD1. Trimming removed 5 bases from V and 3 bases from J; junction bases left unmatched: 3. CDR1 SGHAT and CDR2 FQNNGV come from the germline V gene. The CDR3 totals 14 residues. The CDR3 sequence is CASSPGQANEKLFF. The CDR3 coding sequence is TGTGCCAGCAGCCCAGGACAGGCTAATGAAAAACTGTTTTTT. Drawing the rest from reference TRBV11-2 and TRBJ1-4, the complete variable domain is EAGVAQSPRYKIIEKRQSVAFWCNPISGHATLYWYQQILGQGPKLLIQFQNNGVVDDSQLPKDRFSAERLKGVDSTLKIQPAKLEDSAVYLCASSPGQANEKLFFGSGTQLSVL.

J is TRBJ2-5 and V is TRBV2, with 12 bases matching TRBD2. This CDR3 spans 15 amino acids. CDR1 is SNHLY and CDR2 is FYNNEI in the germline V gene. V shed 4 bases and J 2 bases; nucleotides not matched to a gene: 2. This CDR3 reads CASSALAGGQETQYF. In DNA, the CDR3 is TGTGCCAGCAGTGCGCTAGCGGGAGGGCAAGAGACCCAGTACTTC.

The chain has TRBV6-6 and TRBJ2-1; the D gene is possibly TRBD2 (5 bases). The CDR3 totals 15 residues. The ends were cut back, 5 bases at V and 0 bases at J, with 11 bases in the middle. CDR1 is MNHNY, CDR2 SVGAGI, per germline (reference sequence). The CDR3 is CASSRSTISYNEQFF. As DNA, the CDR3 is TGTGCCAGCAGTCGTTCGACTATCTCCTACAATGAGCAGTTCTTC.

The CDR3 DNA sequence: TGTGCCAGCAGTTACCCCCGACAGGACACAGTCCTTAATCCAAACTATGGCTACACCTTC. Protein sequence: CASSYPRQDTVLNPNYGYTF. The rearrangement links TRBV6-2 or TRBV6-3 to TRBJ1-2; possibly TRBD1 for D (6 bases). The CDR3 runs 20 residues. The V and J ends lost 2 bases and 2 bases respectively, with 27 bases between them. Germline CDR1 reads MNHEY; CDR2 reads SVGEGT.

The genes are TRBV2 and TRBJ2-1, with TRBD2 matching 11 bases. Unmatched junction bases numbered 13, after V lost 6 bases and J lost 3 bases. Looked up from germline, CDR1 is SNHLY and CDR2 is FYNNEI. The CDR3 totals 18 residues. CDR3 loop: CASRDGPLAGGLYNEQFF. The CDR3 DNA follows: TGTGCCAGCAGAGACGGACCCCTAGCGGGGGGTCTCTACAATGAGCAGTTCTTC.

The chain carries TRBV18 and TRBJ1-2; D perhaps matches TRBD1 (5 bases). This CDR3 spans 15 amino acids. V was pared by 3 bases and J by 4 bases, with 15 bases between. Germline V CDR1 and CDR2: KGHSH, LQKENI. The CDR3 loop reads CASSPPGGGGYGYTF. DNA for the CDR3: TGTGCCAGCTCACCGCCGGGAGGTGGGGGCTATGGCTACACCTTC.